These T cell receptor beta chains were read from a single sample in a study of CD8 T cells in ankylosing spondylitis. MiXCR was run by TCRdb on the 5' RACE reads, yielding one entry per CDR3 protein. The data hold 300,000 to 350,000 distinct CDR3 sequences, with less than 25% observed a single time. Material: blood, either unsorted or a sorted T cell fraction (not recorded which). The receptors were gathered from a female donor with ankylosing spondylitis or in good health (not recorded which). CDR3s include the opening cysteine and the closing phenylalanine or tryptophan. The order of the fields is D gene, clone size, J gene, V gene, CDR3 protein, CDR3 DNA. A D gene is named only where the DNA matches it firmly. Clone sizes are given selectively: once, few, many, or a class where the clone is expanded.

>NA|NA|TRBJ2-5|TRBV5-6
CASSNLGWGQEETQYF
TGTGCCAGCAGCAACCTAGGGTGGGGCCAAGAAGAGACCCAGTACTTC
>TRBD2|NA|TRBJ2-3|TRBV5-1
CASSLGSSGSPFTDTQYF
TGCGCCAGCAGCTTGGGCTCTAGCGGGAGCCCCTTCACAGATACGCAGTATTTT
>NA|NA|TRBJ1-2|TRBV4-2
CASSQDDRTGYGYTF
TGTGCCAGCAGCCAAGATGACAGAACGGGCTATGGCTACACCTTC
>NA|NA|TRBJ2-2|TRBV29-1
CSVGSNTGELFF
TGCAGCGTAGGAAGCAACACCGGGGAGCTGTTTTTT
>TRBD2|NA|TRBJ2-1|TRBV6-1
CASSRGGIYNEQFF
TGTGCCAGCAGTCGGGGGGGGATCTACAATGAGCAGTTCTTC
>TRBD2|few|TRBJ2-1|TRBV20-1
CSASYTSGTYNEQFF
TGCAGTGCTAGCTATACTAGCGGGACCTACAATGAGCAGTTCTTC
>NA|NA|TRBJ2-3|TRBV20-1
CSARPRPDTQYF
TGCAGTGCTCGGCCCCGGCCAGATACGCAGTATTTT
>NA|few|TRBJ1-3|TRBV29-1
CSVGQSSGNTIYF
TGCAGCGTCGGACAGAGCTCTGGAAACACCATATATTTT
>NA|NA|TRBJ1-1|TRBV29-1
CSVEQQMNTEAFF
TGCAGCGTTGAACAGCAAATGAACACTGAAGCTTTCTTT
>NA|NA|TRBJ1-1|TRBV29-1
CSVRGLMNTEAFF
TGCAGCGTTCGGGGGCTCATGAACACTGAAGCTTTCTTT
>NA|many|TRBJ2-7|TRBV20-1
CSARARSSYEQYF
TGCAGTGCCCGAGCCAGGAGTTCCTACGAGCAGTACTTC
>NA|few|TRBJ2-1|TRBV20-1
CSAMRAGNEQFF
TGCAGTGCTATGAGGGCCGGAAATGAGCAGTTCTTC
>NA|NA|TRBJ2-6|TRBV5-5
CASGRELFSSGANVLTF
TGTGCCAGCGGACGCGAATTGTTCTCATCTGGGGCCAACGTCCTGACTTTC
>TRBD1|NA|TRBJ2-3|TRBV12-3/TRBV12-4
CASTPGTGNTDTQYF
TGTGCCAGCACGCCCGGGACAGGGAACACAGATACGCAGTATTTT
>NA|NA|TRBJ2-2|TRBV9
CASSVSLGITGELFF
TGTGCCAGCAGCGTAAGCCTTGGCATCACCGGGGAGCTGTTTTTT
>NA|few|TRBJ2-7|TRBV7-2
CASSYDSLREQYF
TGTGCCAGCAGCTACGACAGTCTGAGAGAGCAGTACTTC
>NA|NA|TRBJ2-7|TRBV12-3/TRBV12-4
CASSLRPGLSYF
TGTGCCAGCAGTCTACGACCGGGACTTTCGTACTTC
>NA|few|TRBJ1-2|TRBV7-2
CASSLFQTTYGYTF
TGTGCCAGCAGCTTATTCCAGACCACCTATGGCTACACCTTC
>TRBD2|NA|TRBJ2-1|TRBV28
CASSLSKGLADEQFF
TGTGCCAGCAGTTTATCCAAAGGACTAGCCGATGAGCAGTTCTTC
>NA|few|TRBJ2-1|TRBV11-3
CASSLGEEGYNEQFF
TGTGCCAGCAGCTTAGGGGAGGAGGGCTACAATGAGCAGTTCTTC
>NA|NA|TRBJ1-1|TRBV12-3/TRBV12-4
CASSLLMNTEAFF
TGTGCCAGCAGTCTTTTGATGAACACTGAAGCTTTCTTT
>TRBD1|once|TRBJ2-7|TRBV28
CASRQGGPYEQYF
TGTGCCAGCCGACAGGGTGGGCCCTACGAGCAGTACTTC
>TRBD1|many|TRBJ2-2|TRBV24-1
CATSDPGQGRTGELFF
TGTGCCACCAGTGATCCGGGACAGGGACGGACCGGGGAGCTGTTTTTT
>TRBD1|NA|TRBJ2-7|TRBV6-2/TRBV6-3
CASSPAGTGSVQYF
TGTGCCAGCAGTCCGGCCGGGACAGGGTCAGTGCAGTACTTC
>NA|few|TRBJ2-1|TRBV30
CAFERNEQFF
TGTGCCTTTGAGAGGAATGAGCAGTTCTTC
>NA|many|TRBJ2-3|TRBV12-3/TRBV12-4
CASSLAGFGTDTQYF
TGTGCCAGCAGTTTAGCAGGGTTCGGCACAGATACGCAGTATTTT
>NA|few|TRBJ2-3|TRBV10-3
CAISESYRTGLTDTQYF
TGTGCCATCAGTGAGTCGTATCGGACGGGCCTCACAGATACGCAGTATTTT
>TRBD2|NA|TRBJ2-4|TRBV20-1
CRCSHGGGSNIQYF
TGCAGATGTAGTCACGGGGGGGGTTCGAACATTCAGTACTTC
>NA|NA|TRBJ2-1|TRBV7-2
CASSKRGDNEQFF
TGTGCCAGCAGCAAAAGGGGGGACAATGAGCAGTTCTTC
>TRBD2|NA|TRBJ2-7|TRBV6-5
CASSSRAGGGSYEQYF
TGTGCCAGCAGTTCCCGGGCGGGAGGGGGGTCCTACGAGCAGTACTTC
>NA|NA|TRBJ1-5|TRBV20-1
CSARGGQNQPQHF
TGCAGTGCTAGAGGGGGGCAGAATCAGCCCCAGCATTTT
>TRBD1|NA|TRBJ2-3|TRBV5-1
CASRLGQDTDTQYF
TGCGCCAGCCGACTGGGACAGGACACAGATACGCAGTATTTT
>NA|many|TRBJ2-1|TRBV20-1
CSARGYAGKSSYNEQFF
TGCAGTGCTAGAGGTTATGCCGGGAAAAGCTCCTACAATGAGCAGTTCTTC
>TRBD2|few|TRBJ2-1|TRBV7-6
CASSLAPSGRIYEQFF
TGTGCCAGCAGCTTAGCGCCTAGCGGGAGGATCTATGAGCAGTTCTTC
>NA|NA|TRBJ2-1|TRBV29-1
CSVRHRARNEQFF
TGCAGCGTTCGACACAGGGCTCGGAATGAGCAGTTCTTC
>TRBD1|NA|TRBJ2-5|TRBV13
CASGRSIEGARETQYF
TGTGCCAGCGGGCGTTCAATCGAGGGGGCGCGGGAGACCCAGTACTTC
>TRBD1|NA|TRBJ1-1|TRBV6-5
CASSYPGQGLMNTEAFF
TGTGCCAGCAGTTACCCCGGACAGGGGTTAATGAACACTGAAGCTTTCTTT
>TRBD2|NA|TRBJ2-2|TRBV4-3
CASSQEDSGAANTGELFF
TGCGCCAGCAGCCAAGAGGATAGCGGGGCAGCGAACACCGGGGAGCTGTTTTTT
>TRBD1|few|TRBJ2-5|TRBV12-3/TRBV12-4
CASSWGQGGETQYF
TGTGCCAGCAGTTGGGGACAGGGTGGAGAGACCCAGTACTTC
>NA|few|TRBJ2-1|TRBV3-1
CASSPRRSGFDEQFF
TGTGCCAGCAGCCCTCGGAGGAGTGGGTTCGATGAGCAGTTCTTC
>NA|NA|TRBJ2-3|TRBV7-2
CASSLIVASTDTQYF
TGTGCCAGCAGCTTAATAGTAGCTAGCACAGATACGCAGTATTTT
>NA|NA|TRBJ2-7|TRBV2
CASSESRVPYEQYF
TGTGCCAGCAGTGAATCCAGGGTTCCTTATGAGCAGTACTTC
>TRBD1|NA|TRBJ2-7|TRBV9
CASSVGTGTGTYEQYF
TGTGCCAGCAGCGTAGGGACCGGGACAGGCACCTACGAGCAGTACTTC
>NA|many|TRBJ2-1|TRBV29-1
CSVEITGPTEQFF
TGCAGCGTTGAAATAACGGGACCCACGGAGCAGTTCTTC
>TRBD2|NA|TRBJ2-2|TRBV7-8
CASSSTSGRTGELFF
TGTGCCAGCAGTTCCACTAGCGGGAGGACCGGGGAGCTGTTTTTT
>TRBD2|NA|TRBJ2-1|TRBV4-1
CASSQEMLAGAIDEQFF
TGCGCCAGCAGCCAAGAAATGCTAGCGGGAGCCATAGATGAGCAGTTCTTC
>NA|NA|TRBJ1-1|TRBV2
CASSEANRNTEAFF
TGTGCCAGCAGTGAAGCAAACAGGAACACTGAAGCTTTCTTT
>NA|many|TRBJ2-6|TRBV29-1
CSVEQSGANVLTF
TGCAGCGTTGAACAATCTGGGGCCAACGTCCTGACTTTC
>NA|few|TRBJ1-5|TRBV20-1
CMGTDNSNQPQHF
TGCATGGGGACGGACAATAGCAATCAGCCCCAGCATTTT
>TRBD2|few|TRBJ2-7|TRBV10-3
CAISESGLAGEEQYF
TGTGCCATCAGTGAGTCGGGACTAGCGGGAGAGGAGCAGTACTTC
>TRBD1|once|TRBJ2-1|TRBV6-2/TRBV6-3
CASRIQGAFSNEQFF
TGTGCCAGCAGAATTCAGGGGGCCTTCTCCAATGAGCAGTTCTTC
>TRBD2|NA|TRBJ2-1|TRBV11-2
CASSLRTSGRDQFF
TGTGCCAGCAGCTTACGGACTAGCGGGAGGGATCAGTTCTTC
>NA|NA|TRBJ1-4|TRBV4-3
CASSQKLPTNEKLFF
TGCGCCAGCAGCCAAAAGTTACCAACTAATGAAAAACTGTTTTTT
>NA|NA|TRBJ1-4|TRBV7-9
CASSLREGNEKLFF
TGTGCCAGCAGCTTGAGAGAGGGGAATGAAAAACTGTTTTTT
>TRBD2|NA|TRBJ2-2|TRBV20-1
CSARPSGPTGELFF
TGCAGTGCTAGGCCTAGCGGACCCACCGGGGAGCTGTTTTTT
>NA|NA|TRBJ2-1|TRBV7-2
CASSLGKGYSYNEQFF
TGTGCCAGCAGCTTAGGAAAGGGGTACTCCTACAATGAGCAGTTCTTC
>NA|few|TRBJ1-5|TRBV12-3/TRBV12-4
CASSLTESQPQHF
TGTGCCAGCAGTTTGACAGAGAGTCAGCCCCAGCATTTT
>NA|few|TRBJ1-6|TRBV6-1
CASGRLSNSPLHF
TGTGCCAGCGGCAGGCTCTCCAATTCACCCCTCCACTTT
>TRBD2|once|TRBJ2-2|TRBV11-3
CASSSTSLGGELFF
TGTGCCAGCAGCTCGACTAGCCTGGGCGGGGAGCTGTTTTTT
>TRBD2|NA|TRBJ2-3|TRBV20-1
CSARVWREGTDTQYF
TGCAGTGCTAGAGTATGGCGGGAGGGGACAGATACGCAGTATTTT